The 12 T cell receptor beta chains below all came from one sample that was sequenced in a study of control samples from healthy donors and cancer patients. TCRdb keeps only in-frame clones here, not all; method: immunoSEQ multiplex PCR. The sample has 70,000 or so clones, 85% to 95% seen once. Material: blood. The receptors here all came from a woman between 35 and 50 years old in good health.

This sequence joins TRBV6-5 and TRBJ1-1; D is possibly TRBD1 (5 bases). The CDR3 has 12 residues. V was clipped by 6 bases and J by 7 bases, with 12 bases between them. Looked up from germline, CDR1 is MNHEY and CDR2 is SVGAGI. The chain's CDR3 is CASSGSRDEAFF. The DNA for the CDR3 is TGTGCCAGCAGCGGGAGCAGGGATGAAGCTTTCTTT.

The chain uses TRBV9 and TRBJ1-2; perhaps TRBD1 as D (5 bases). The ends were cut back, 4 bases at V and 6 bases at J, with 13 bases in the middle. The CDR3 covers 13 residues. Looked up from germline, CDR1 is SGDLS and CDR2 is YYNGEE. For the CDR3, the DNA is TGTGCCAGCAGCCTGGGACGAACGGATGGCTACACCTTC. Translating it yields CASSLGRTDGYTF. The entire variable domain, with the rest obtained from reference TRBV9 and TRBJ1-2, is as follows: DSGVTQTPKHLITATGQRVTLRCSPRSGDLSVYWYQQSLDQGLQFLIQYYNGEERAKGNILERFSAQQFPDLHSELNLSSLELGDSALYFCASSLGRTDGYTFGSGTRLTVV.

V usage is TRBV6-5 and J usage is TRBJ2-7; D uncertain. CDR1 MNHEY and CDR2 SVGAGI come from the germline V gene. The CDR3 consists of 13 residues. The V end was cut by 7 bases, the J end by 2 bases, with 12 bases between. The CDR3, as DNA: TGTGCCAGCAACGGCGGCAGCCCCTACGAGCAGTACTTC. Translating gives CASNGGSPYEQYF.

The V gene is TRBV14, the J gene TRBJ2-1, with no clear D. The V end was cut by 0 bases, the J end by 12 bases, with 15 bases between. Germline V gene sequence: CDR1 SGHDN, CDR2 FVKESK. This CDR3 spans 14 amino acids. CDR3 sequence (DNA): TGTGCCAGCAGCCAAGAGCTTCGCCGGACGCCGCAGTTCTTC. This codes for CASSQELRRTPQFF.

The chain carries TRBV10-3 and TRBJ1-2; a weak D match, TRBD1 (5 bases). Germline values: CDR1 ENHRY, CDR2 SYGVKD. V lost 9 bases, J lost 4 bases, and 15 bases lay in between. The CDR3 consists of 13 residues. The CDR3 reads CAIPGGKGYGYTF. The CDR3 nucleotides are TGTGCCATACCGGGGGGGAAGGGCTATGGCTACACCTTC.

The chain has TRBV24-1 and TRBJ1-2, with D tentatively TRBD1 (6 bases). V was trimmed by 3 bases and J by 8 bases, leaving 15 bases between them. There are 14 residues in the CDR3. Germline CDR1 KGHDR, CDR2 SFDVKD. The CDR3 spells CATSDATGHQGYTF. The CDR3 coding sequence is TGTGCCACCAGTGATGCTACAGGGCATCAGGGCTACACCTTC.

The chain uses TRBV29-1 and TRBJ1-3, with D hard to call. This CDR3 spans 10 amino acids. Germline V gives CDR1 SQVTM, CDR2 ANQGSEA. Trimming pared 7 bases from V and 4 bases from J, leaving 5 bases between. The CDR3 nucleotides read TGCAGCGCCCGAGGAAACACCATATATTTT. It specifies CSARGNTIYF.

The CDR3 reads CATSNGGRNTEAFF. The DNA of the CDR3 is TGTGCCACCAGTAACGGGGGTCGGAACACTGAAGCTTTCTTT. The V gene is TRBV24-1, the J gene TRBJ1-1, with D perhaps TRBD1 (5 bases). The CDR3 is 14 residues long. The V end lost 6 bases, the J end lost 1 base, and 11 bases lay between the germline ends. Germline values: CDR1 KGHDR, CDR2 SFDVKD.

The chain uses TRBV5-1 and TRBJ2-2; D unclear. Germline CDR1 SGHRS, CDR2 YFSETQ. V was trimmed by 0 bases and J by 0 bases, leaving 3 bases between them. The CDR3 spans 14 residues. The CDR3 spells CASSLDANTGELFF. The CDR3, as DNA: TGCGCCAGCAGCTTGGATGCGAACACCGGGGAGCTGTTTTTT.

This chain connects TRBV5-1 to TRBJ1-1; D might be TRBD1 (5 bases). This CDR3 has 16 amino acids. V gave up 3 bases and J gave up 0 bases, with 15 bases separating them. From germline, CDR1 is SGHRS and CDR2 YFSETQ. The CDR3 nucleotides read TGCGCCAGCAGCTACGGACACTTTCCATTGAACACTGAAGCTTTCTTT. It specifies CASSYGHFPLNTEAFF.

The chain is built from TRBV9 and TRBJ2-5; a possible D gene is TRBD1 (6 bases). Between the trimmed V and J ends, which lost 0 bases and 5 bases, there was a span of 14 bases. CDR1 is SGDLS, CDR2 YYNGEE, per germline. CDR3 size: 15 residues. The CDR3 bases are TGTGCCAGCAGCGTAGGGACAGCGCCTCCGGAGACCCAGTACTTC. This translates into CASSVGTAPPETQYF.

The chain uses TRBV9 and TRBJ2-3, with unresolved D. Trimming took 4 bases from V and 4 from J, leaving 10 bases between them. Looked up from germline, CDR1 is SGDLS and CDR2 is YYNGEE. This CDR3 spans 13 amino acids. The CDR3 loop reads CASSQAYSDTQYF. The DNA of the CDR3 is TGTGCCAGCAGCCAGGCTTATTCAGATACGCAGTATTTT.